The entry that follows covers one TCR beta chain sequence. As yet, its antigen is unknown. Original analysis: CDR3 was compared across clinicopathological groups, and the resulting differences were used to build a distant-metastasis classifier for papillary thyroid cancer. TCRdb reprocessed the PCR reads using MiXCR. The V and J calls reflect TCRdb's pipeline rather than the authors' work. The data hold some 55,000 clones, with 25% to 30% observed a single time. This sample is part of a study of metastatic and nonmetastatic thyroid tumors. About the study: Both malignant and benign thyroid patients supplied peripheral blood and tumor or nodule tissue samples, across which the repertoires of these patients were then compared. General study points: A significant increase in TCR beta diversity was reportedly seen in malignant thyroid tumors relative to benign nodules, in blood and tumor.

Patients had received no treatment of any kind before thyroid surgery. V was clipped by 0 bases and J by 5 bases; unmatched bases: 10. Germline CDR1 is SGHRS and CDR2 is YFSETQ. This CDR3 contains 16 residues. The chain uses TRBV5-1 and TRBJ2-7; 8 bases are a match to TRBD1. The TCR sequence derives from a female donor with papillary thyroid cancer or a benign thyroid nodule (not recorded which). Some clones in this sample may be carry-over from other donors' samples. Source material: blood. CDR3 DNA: TGCGCCAGCAGCTTGGAGGGTCAGGGGGCGCAGAACGAGCAGTACTTC. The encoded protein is CASSLEGQGAQNEQYF.